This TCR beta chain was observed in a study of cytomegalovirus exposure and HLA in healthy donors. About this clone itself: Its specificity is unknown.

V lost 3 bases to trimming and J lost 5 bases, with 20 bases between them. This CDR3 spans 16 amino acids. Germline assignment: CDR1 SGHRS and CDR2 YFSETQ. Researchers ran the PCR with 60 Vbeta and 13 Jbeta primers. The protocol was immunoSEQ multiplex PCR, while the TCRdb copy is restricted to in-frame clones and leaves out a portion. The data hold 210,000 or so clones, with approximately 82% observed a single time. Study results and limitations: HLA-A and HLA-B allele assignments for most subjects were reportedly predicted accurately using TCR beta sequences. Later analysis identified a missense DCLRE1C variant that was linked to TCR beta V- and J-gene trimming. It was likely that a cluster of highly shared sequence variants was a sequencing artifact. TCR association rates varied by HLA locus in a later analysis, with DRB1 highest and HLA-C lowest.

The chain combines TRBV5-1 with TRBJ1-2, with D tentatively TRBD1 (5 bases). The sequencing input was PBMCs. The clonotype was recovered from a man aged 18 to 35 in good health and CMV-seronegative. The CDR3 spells CASSSGGTPAPYGYTF. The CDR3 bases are TGCGCCAGCAGCTCTGGCGGGACTCCCGCCCCATATGGCTACACCTTC.